These 9 T cell receptor beta chains were sequenced from one sample in a study of T cell responses to AZD1222 COVID-19 vaccine. Sequencing was performed with immunoSEQ multiplex PCR; in TCRdb, only in-frame clones are kept and a portion is missing. Of some 100,000 clones in the sample, approximately 87% are singletons; the top ten hold 4% to 4.5%. The material sequenced was peripheral blood, taken on day 0 of MenACWY control vaccination. These receptors came from an adult in good health.

This chain joins TRBV7-2 and TRBJ2-1; 8 bases align to TRBD2. V dropped 3 bases and J dropped 4; count of bases not matched to a gene: 5. CDR1 and CDR2 (germline): SGHTA, FQGNSA. The CDR3 spans 15 residues. In DNA form, the CDR3 reads TGTGCCAGCAGCTTGGGCAGCGGGAGATACAATGAGCAGTTCTTC. Protein: CASSLGSGRYNEQFF.

The J gene is TRBJ1-1, the V gene TRBV4-1, with D unclear. The V gene's germline CDR1 is MGHRA and CDR2 YSYEKL. Deletions cut 0 bases from V and 3 bases from J, with 5 bases between. The CDR3 is 13 residues long. The CDR3 reads CASSQDQDTEAFF. The CDR3 DNA is TGCGCCAGCAGCCAAGATCAGGACACTGAAGCTTTCTTT.

This chain joins TRBV30 and TRBJ2-7; 8 bases agree with TRBD1. This CDR3 has 14 amino acids. CDR1 is GTSNPN and CDR2 is SVGIG in the germline V gene (reference sequence). CDR3 sequence: CVSDPTGGIGEQYF. The CDR3 region has the DNA TGTGTCTCAGACCCCACAGGGGGAATCGGTGAGCAGTACTTC. The full variable domain, completed using reference TRBV30 and TRBJ2-7, is SQTIHQWPATLVQPVGSPLSLECTVEGTSNPNLYWYRQAAGRGLQLLFYSVGIGQISSEVPQNLSASRPQDRQFILSSKKLLLSDSGFYLCVSDPTGGIGEQYFGPGTRLTVT.

The chain has TRBV28 and TRBJ1-2; the D gene is possibly TRBD1 (5 bases). The germline V gene has CDR1 MDHEN and CDR2 SYDVKM. The CDR3 sequence is 14 residues long. The CDR3 region has the DNA TGTGCTTTAGGAGCAGGGCCACATAACTATGGCTACACCTTC. It encodes CALGAGPHNYGYTF.

J is TRBJ1-2 and V is TRBV25-1, with TRBD1 as a possible D gene (6 bases). The V end lost 5 bases, the J end lost 3 bases, and 10 bases lay between the germline ends. Per the germline V gene, CDR1 is MGHDK and CDR2 is SYGVNS. The CDR3 runs to 13 residues. The CDR3: CASSKGGDYGYTF. The DNA for the CDR3 is TGTGCCAGCAGTAAGGGGGGTGACTATGGCTACACCTTC.

The chain joins TRBV6-4 to TRBJ2-3; D is unclear. V was cut by 8 bases and J by 0 bases, with 9 bases left in between. This CDR3 contains 13 residues. Germline V gives CDR1 MRHNA, CDR2 SNTAGT. The CDR3 loop is CASSKRSTDTQYF. CDR3 bases: TGTGCCAGCTCCAAGCGAAGCACAGATACGCAGTATTTT.

In its sample, this clone was seen once. This chain links TRBV30 with TRBJ1-2; no clear D gene. CDR1 is GTSNPN and CDR2 is SVGIG in the germline V gene (reference sequence). Trimming took off 0 bases at V and 6 bases at J, with 11 bases between the two ends. This CDR3 is 13 amino acids long. Here the CDR3 reads CAWSVRASDGYTF. The DNA of the CDR3 is TGTGCCTGGAGTGTACGTGCGTCGGATGGCTACACCTTC.

This clone was counted once. The chain recombines TRBV7-2 with TRBJ2-3; the match to TRBD2 covers 10 bases. CDR1 SGHTA and CDR2 FQGNSA come from the germline V gene. The CDR3 spans 15 residues. V lost 5 bases to trimming and J lost 5 bases; unmatched junction nucleotides: 7. For the CDR3, the DNA is TGTGCCAGCAGCCTACACTCTAGCGGGAGAGATACGCAGTATTTT. Its translation is CASSLHSSGRDTQYF.

This chain connects TRBV3-1 (or the pseudogene TRBV3-2) to TRBJ1-2, with unresolved D. Germline assignment: CDR1 LGHDT and CDR2 YNNKEL (reference sequence). The CDR3 consists of 12 residues. V was trimmed by 1 base and J by 5 bases, leaving 5 bases between them. The CDR3 region has the DNA TGTGCCAGCAGCCAAGTTGCTTATGGCTACACCTTC. This codes for CASSQVAYGYTF.